Below are 27 T cell receptor beta chains sequenced from a single sample in a study of CD8 T cells in Susac syndrome. With random hexamers, about 0.45 to 1 ug RNA was reverse transcribed. One entry per CDR3 protein results from TCRdb running MiXCR on the immunoSEQ multiplex PCR reads. The data show 200,000 or so distinct CDR3 sequences, with more than 90% seen just once and about 0.087% held by the top ten. Material for sequencing was CD4+ T cells from PBMCs. The source of these receptors is a human donor with multiple sclerosis.

V usage is TRBV4-1 and J usage is TRBJ2-1; no firm D call. V dropped 4 bases and J dropped 12 bases, with 13 bases sitting between them. CDR3 length: 12 residues. Germline V gives CDR1 MGHRA, CDR2 YSYEKL. The CDR3 DNA is TGCGCCAGCAGCCCGGGTGGGTCAAGGCAGTTCTTC. Translating it yields CASSPGGSRQFF.

The chain links TRBV12-3 or TRBV12-4 to TRBJ1-4, with D possibly TRBD1 on 6 matching bases. CDR3 length equals 16 residues. Trimming took off 3 bases at V and 8 bases at J, with 19 bases between the two ends. The CDR3 DNA reads as TGTGCCAGCAGTTTTTCGCCCGGCCGGGACAACGAAAAACTGTTTTTT. It translates to CASSFSPGRDNEKLFF.

The rearrangement joins TRBV7-9 to TRBJ1-1; D is unclear. Germline loops: CDR1 SEHNR, CDR2 FQNEAQ (reference sequence). The V and J ends lost 1 base and 7 bases respectively, with 19 bases between them. This CDR3 has 16 residues. The CDR3 sequence is CASSLGSGFVVREAFF. The CDR3 DNA sequence: TGTGCCAGCAGCTTAGGAAGTGGATTCGTGGTTCGTGAAGCTTTCTTT.

The rearrangement links TRBV30 to TRBJ1-6; D unresolved. This CDR3 comprises 14 residues. The ends were cut back, 0 bases at V and 6 bases at J, with 9 bases in the middle. Germline CDR1 is GTSNPN and CDR2 is SVGIG (reference sequence). The DNA for the CDR3 is TGTGCCTGGAGTGTAGACTGGACTAATTCACCCCTCCACTTT. As protein: CAWSVDWTNSPLHF.

The chain combines TRBV28 with TRBJ2-3, with unresolved D. Germline CDR1 and CDR2: MDHEN and SYDVKM. The CDR3 is 13 residues long. Trimming took off 8 bases at V and 2 bases at J, with 11 bases between the two ends. The CDR3 nucleotides are TGTGCCAGCTCTAGACCCCCCACAGATACGCAGTATTTT. Translation: CASSRPPTDTQYF.

The chain is built from TRBV30 and TRBJ1-5; 8 positions agree with TRBD1. The CDR3 is 13 amino acids. V was clipped by 7 bases and J by 7 bases; unmatched bases: 9. CDR1 GTSNPN and CDR2 SVGIG come from the germline V gene (reference sequence). CDR3 coding DNA: TGTGCCTCCGAGAGAGGGACAGGCCAGCCCCAGCATTTT. Its translation is CASERGTGQPQHF. Variable domain in full (rest from reference TRBV30 and TRBJ1-5): SQTIHQWPATLVQPVGSPLSLECTVEGTSNPNLYWYRQAAGRGLQLLFYSVGIGQISSEVPQNLSASRPQDRQFILSSKKLLLSDSGFYLCASERGTGQPQHFGDGTRLSIL.

The chain links TRBV4-1 to TRBJ2-7; D gene uncertain. The CDR3 is 15 residues long. With 0 bases removed from V and 2 bases from J, the gap between germline ends came to 11 bases. Germline assignment: CDR1 MGHRA and CDR2 YSYEKL. The CDR3 protein is CASSQDQPRPYEQYF. The CDR3 DNA follows: TGCGCCAGCAGCCAAGATCAGCCCCGACCCTACGAGCAGTACTTC.

V and J are TRBV5-1 and TRBJ1-2, with 8 bases fitting TRBD1. V dropped 3 bases and J dropped 4; count of bases not matched to a gene: 5. The CDR3 sequence is 14 residues long. Germline lookup yields CDR1 SGHRS and CDR2 YFSETQ. CDR3 DNA: TGCGCCAGCAGCTCCCGGACAGGGAGCTATGGCTACACCTTC. Protein sequence: CASSSRTGSYGYTF.

A remark on this clonotype: Compared with germline, one end of the junction differs, possibly owing to a read error. This chain uses TRBV5-6 with TRBJ2-7, with D perhaps matching TRBD1 or TRBD2 (5 bases each). This CDR3 is built from 13 residues. The germline V gene encodes CDR1 SGHDT and CDR2 YYEEEE. The CDR3 DNA follows: TGTGCCAGCAGCTTGGCCGGGATGGAACTGGGGCACTTC. Amino acid sequence: CASSLAGMELGHF.

The chain uses TRBV20-1 and TRBJ2-7, with D uncertain. The CDR3 totals 14 residues. Trimming pared 4 bases from V and 3 bases from J, leaving 16 bases between. Looked up from germline, CDR1 is DFQATT and CDR2 is SNEGSKA (reference sequence). This chain's CDR3 is CSANQPGLNYEQYF. The CDR3 nucleotides read TGCAGTGCTAATCAGCCGGGCCTTAACTACGAGCAGTACTTC.

The chain joins TRBV7-2 to TRBJ2-5; D is perhaps TRBD2 (6 bases). The CDR3 is 14 residues long. V lost 5 bases and J 7 bases, leaving 17 bases between the germline ends. The germline V gene has CDR1 SGHTA and CDR2 FQGNSA. The CDR3 is CASSGGTVRGTQYF. Written as DNA, the CDR3 is TGTGCCAGCAGCGGGGGGACCGTTAGGGGGACCCAGTACTTC.

The chain carries TRBV27 and TRBJ1-2, with 8 bases fitting TRBD1. The CDR3 sequence is 15 residues long. The junction had 8 bases not matched to a gene; V was cut back by 5 bases and J by 3 bases. Germline CDR1 MNHEY, CDR2 SMNVEV (reference sequence). CDR3 residues: CASSPGQGDYYGYTF. In DNA form, the CDR3 reads TGTGCCAGCAGTCCCGGACAGGGAGATTACTATGGCTACACCTTC.

The genes are TRBV7-3 and TRBJ2-1; TRBD1 is a possible D gene (5 bases). Germline loops: CDR1 SGHTA, CDR2 FQGTGA. V shed 3 bases and J shed 6 bases, with 6 bases lying between them. There are 12 residues in the CDR3. CDR3 DNA: TGTGCCAGCAGCTTGCAGGGCAATGAGCAGTTCTTC. It specifies CASSLQGNEQFF.

The gene calls are TRBV30 and TRBJ2-7; a possible D gene is TRBD2 (5 bases). V was pared by 2 bases and J by 7 bases, with 18 bases between. Per the germline V gene, CDR1 is GTSNPN and CDR2 is SVGIG (reference sequence). This CDR3 is built from 14 residues. CDR3 in amino acids: CAWSTDPGGREQYF. The DNA of the CDR3 is TGTGCCTGGAGTACGGACCCTGGAGGTAGGGAGCAGTACTTC.

The table lists this clonotype with a count of one. V usage is TRBV28 and J usage is TRBJ1-4; D possibly corresponds to TRBD1 (6 bases). The CDR3 sequence is 15 residues long. CDR1 is MDHEN, CDR2 SYDVKM, per germline. V lost 3 bases to trimming and J lost 2 bases, with 10 bases between them. Here the CDR3 reads CASSFPGATNEKLFF. In DNA, the CDR3 is TGTGCCAGCAGTTTCCCGGGGGCCACTAATGAAAAACTGTTTTTT.

The J gene is TRBJ2-1, the V gene TRBV10-3; D remains unclear. Germline CDR1 is ENHRY and CDR2 is SYGVKD. This CDR3 spans 11 amino acids. V was clipped by 7 bases and J by 9 bases, with 10 bases between them. CDR3 in DNA: TGTGCCATCACCGCCAACGGTGAGCAGTTCTTC. It specifies CAITANGEQFF.

The CDR3 here is CASRGAGEQETQYF. CDR3 DNA sequence: TGTGCCAGCAGGGGGGCGGGGGAACAAGAGACCCAGTACTTC. The rearrangement joins TRBV25-1 to TRBJ2-5, with D perhaps TRBD2 (7 bases). Germline CDR1 MGHDK, CDR2 SYGVNS. This CDR3 is 14 amino acids long. The V and J ends lost 6 bases and 2 bases respectively, with 13 bases between them.

The chain employs TRBV12-3 or TRBV12-4 and TRBJ1-3, with a tentative D call TRBD1 (6 bases). Trimming left V 4 bases short and J 0 bases short, with 7 bases between. The CDR3 sequence is 14 residues long. DNA for the CDR3: TGTGCCAGCAGTTCGACAGGCTCTGGAAACACCATATATTTT. Translated, it gives CASSSTGSGNTIYF.

V usage is TRBV4-1 and J usage is TRBJ2-5, with D unclear. The CDR3 contains 14 residues. The germline V gene encodes CDR1 MGHRA and CDR2 YSYEKL. Between the trimmed V and J ends, which lost 3 bases and 3 bases, there was a span of 11 bases. The CDR3 loop is CASSQLEREETQYF. CDR3 sequence (DNA): TGCGCCAGCAGCCAGCTAGAACGGGAAGAGACCCAGTACTTC.

The chain employs TRBV30 and TRBJ1-1; D gene ambiguous. CDR1 is GTSNPN, CDR2 SVGIG, per germline (reference sequence). This CDR3 is built from 12 residues. V gave up 3 bases and J gave up 3 bases, with 8 bases separating them. The CDR3 sequence: CAWRGRDTEAFF. In nucleotides, the CDR3 is TGTGCCTGGAGGGGAAGGGACACTGAAGCTTTCTTT.

The V call is TRBV6-2 or TRBV6-3, the J call TRBJ2-2, with TRBD2 identical over 7 bases. Germline assignment: CDR1 MNHEY and CDR2 SVGEGT. This CDR3 has 16 residues. V lost 2 bases to trimming and J lost 4 bases; unmatched junction nucleotides: 7. CDR3 sequence: CASSYNAGEGTGELFF. CDR3 sequence (DNA): TGTGCCAGCAGTTACAACGCGGGAGAAGGCACCGGGGAGCTGTTTTTT.

This clonotype has more than one count but fewer than ten. The rearrangement uses TRBV18 and TRBJ2-5; TRBD1 aligns across 7 bases. This CDR3 has 13 residues. Germline CDR1 KGHSH, CDR2 LQKENI. V shed 5 bases and J 2 bases; nucleotides not matched to a gene: 2. DNA of the CDR3: TGTGCCAGCTCAAAGGGACAGCAAGAGACCCAGTACTTC. Translation: CASSKGQQETQYF.

This clonotype appeared a single time. V and J are TRBV29-1 and TRBJ2-7; D tentatively fits TRBD1 or TRBD2 (5 bases each). Germline V gene lookup returns CDR1 SQVTM and CDR2 ANQGSEA. This CDR3 is built from 14 residues. The V gene lost 5 bases and the J gene lost 4 bases, with 18 bases spanning the gap. CDR3 DNA: TGCAGCGTTAAAATCAGCGTAGGGGAGTACGAGCAGTACTTC. It is translated as CSVKISVGEYEQYF.

This clonotype was observed once. The chain employs TRBV29-1 and TRBJ1-1, with D maybe TRBD1 (5 bases). The ends were cut back, 1 base at V and 1 base at J, with 16 bases in the middle. This CDR3 region has 16 residues. The germline gives CDR1 SQVTM, CDR2 ANQGSEA. The CDR3 bases are TGCAGCGTTGAAGGACAGATAGATCACCCGAACACTGAAGCTTTCTTT. This gives the protein CSVEGQIDHPNTEAFF.

This CDR3 reads CSAKRGVNEQFF. CDR3 DNA sequence: TGCAGTGCTAAGAGGGGGGTCAATGAGCAGTTCTTC. This chain links TRBV20-1 with TRBJ2-1; perhaps D is TRBD1 or TRBD2 (6 bases each). Germline V gives CDR1 DFQATT, CDR2 SNEGSKA (reference sequence). The CDR3 spans 12 residues. The V and J ends lost 4 bases and 6 bases respectively, with 10 bases between them.

The J gene is TRBJ1-2, the V gene TRBV2; 7 bases map to TRBD1. The V gene end was trimmed by 9 bases and the J gene end by 4 bases; junction bases not matched to a gene: 5. The CDR3 loop spans 12 amino acids. The V gene's germline CDR1 is SNHLY and CDR2 FYNNEI. CDR3 coding DNA: TGTGCCAGGTCAGGACAGGCCTATGGCTACACCTTC. It yields the protein CARSGQAYGYTF.

The V call is TRBV2, the J call TRBJ2-7; 10 bases are a match to TRBD1. The V gene's germline CDR1 is SNHLY and CDR2 FYNNEI. Unmatched junction bases numbered 9, after V lost 3 bases and J lost 4 bases. This CDR3 region has 16 residues. CDR3 sequence: CASSEHPGQGFYEQYF. CDR3 in DNA: TGTGCCAGCAGTGAGCATCCGGGACAGGGGTTTTACGAGCAGTACTTC.